A single sample is the source of the 7 T cell receptor beta chains below, sequenced in a study of shared clonotypes between healthy human individuals. This table comes from immunoSEQ multiplex PCR, and its TCRdb copy is limited to in-frame clones, with some not included. The sample gives more than 550,000 clones, approximately 90% of which show up once; approximately 24% is in the top ten. The naive CD8 subset, CD45RO-negative cells positively selected for CCR7, excluded terminally differentiated effector memory CD45RA+ cells. Sequencing was carried out using naive CD8+ T cells sorted from blood. These receptors were taken from a man aged 25 to 45 in good health.

This rearrangement joins TRBV7-8 to TRBJ1-5; 12 positions agree with TRBD1. The trim removed 2 bases at V and 5 bases at J, leaving 7 bases unmatched. The germline V gene encodes CDR1 SGHVS and CDR2 FQNEAQ. The CDR3 contains 17 residues. DNA for the CDR3: TGTGCCAGCAGCTTAATCCCGGGACAGGGGGCTGATCAGCCCCAGCATTTT. This encodes CASSLIPGQGADQPQHF.

Notes on this clone: The same CDR3 arises from other DNA sequences in this sample as well. V is TRBV9 and J is TRBJ1-2; tentatively, D is TRBD1 (6 bases). V was clipped by 3 bases and J by 4 bases, with 7 bases between them. Looked up from germline, CDR1 is SGDLS and CDR2 is YYNGEE. The CDR3 sequence is 12 residues long. This chain's CDR3 is CASSDRAYGYTF. The CDR3 DNA reads TGTGCCAGCAGCGACAGGGCCTATGGCTACACCTTC. The entire variable domain, with the rest obtained from reference TRBV9 and TRBJ1-2, is as follows: DSGVTQTPKHLITATGQRVTLRCSPRSGDLSVYWYQQSLDQGLQFLIQYYNGEERAKGNILERFSAQQFPDLHSELNLSSLELGDSALYFCASSDRAYGYTFGSGTRLTVV.

The J gene is TRBJ2-1, the V gene TRBV4-3, with unresolved D. V was clipped by 1 base and J by 3 bases, with 7 bases between them. The CDR3 is 14 residues long. Germline CDR1 and CDR2: LGHNA and YSLEER. CDR3: CASSQVGGYNEQFF. DNA of the CDR3: TGCGCCAGCAGCCAAGTTGGCGGCTACAATGAGCAGTTCTTC.

This chain joins TRBV7-9 and TRBJ1-1, with a weak D call TRBD1 (5 bases). The CDR3 has 13 amino acids. Trimming pared 5 bases from V and 3 bases from J, leaving 10 bases between. The germline V gene has CDR1 SEHNR and CDR2 FQNEAQ (reference sequence). Here the CDR3 DNA reads TGTGCCAGCAGCCGTACAGGAGACACTGAAGCTTTCTTT. Translated: CASSRTGDTEAFF.

The J gene is TRBJ2-1, the V gene TRBV7-9, with TRBD2 as a possible D gene (5 bases). Germline CDR1 and CDR2: SEHNR and FQNEAQ (reference sequence). With 5 bases removed from V and 5 bases from J, the gap between germline ends came to 16 bases. The CDR3 loop spans 15 amino acids. Here the CDR3 DNA reads TGTGCCAGCAGCCGCCCCGGAGCGGAGAACAATGAGCAGTTCTTC. Amino acids: CASSRPGAENNEQFF.

The CDR3 loop reads CASSLIGVGQPQHF. CDR3 nucleotides: TGTGCCAGCAGTTTGATCGGGGTTGGTCAGCCCCAGCATTTT. The chain recombines TRBV28 with TRBJ1-5; no clear D. V dropped 3 bases and J dropped 6 bases, with 12 bases sitting between them. CDR3 size: 14 residues. Germline-derived CDR1 and CDR2 are MDHEN and SYDVKM.

The chain recombines TRBV11-2 with TRBJ2-3; D remains unclear. Trimming stripped 0 bases from V and 2 bases from J, with 15 bases between. Germline CDR1 is SGHAT and CDR2 is FQNNGV. This CDR3 has 17 amino acids. The CDR3 sequence is CASSLDGFGRSTDTQYF. The CDR3 DNA follows: TGTGCCAGCAGCTTAGATGGGTTTGGGCGGTCCACAGATACGCAGTATTTT.